This T cell receptor beta chain comes out of a study of precursors of human CD4 cytotoxic T cells (dated by TCRdb to 2016 to 2018). A note on the overall study: CD4+ memory subsets from around 13 donors in total were covered by the bulk TCR-seq analysis. Sequences for both the TCRalpha and TCRbeta chains came out of the TCR-seq analysis of around 13 donors (table S7). Study-level results and caveats: According to the authors, a human observational design cannot definitively establish the direction of differentiation between precursor and effector cells. A bigger share of IL-7Rhigh TEMRA clonotypes consisted of expanded effector clonotypes than was the case for TEM or TCM clonotypes. Only about 95% of the 14 donors were included in some bulk TCR-seq comparisons, suggesting that not every subset was available for every donor. Compared with TCM and TEM subsets, the IL-7Rhigh and IL-7R- TEMRA subsets had more restricted TCR repertoires, with lower diversity and more expanded clonotypes.

TCRdb shows the sequencer as Illumina MiSeq. From the authors' description of their analysis: Repertoire diversity was measured with the Shannon-Wiener index computed in VDJtools. Expanded TCRbeta clonotypes were defined as those with a clonotype frequency of at least 3. TCRdb cleaned the public reads at Q25 with fastp, built clones with MiXCR and kept in-frame beta chains. Each entry merges the rows of one CDR3 protein and shows their most common DNA and genes. TCRdb assigned the V and J calls; the authors' analysis was not used. A total of several hundred distinct CDR3 sequences appear in this sample, roughly a fifth of them only once. The top ten hold over 14% of the sample. Trimmed from V: 4 bases; trimmed from J: 1 base; junction bases lacking a gene match: 4. The CDR3 goes from the cysteine to the phenylalanine over 14 residues. CDR3 DNA is the only sequence kept; it has 42 bases, read in frame from the first base. Via the germline V gene, CDR1 is MDHEN and CDR2 SYDVKM.

This clonotype was seen a few times. Its recognized antigen is unknown. The sample holds no much larger clone one base away, and base qualities are not on file. To test whether a precursor-effector relationship exists among CD4 cytotoxic T cells, bulk UMI-based TCR sequencing was run on four sorted CD4+ memory subsets: TCM, TEM, IL-7Rhigh TEMRA, and IL-7R- TEMRA. Cells were obtained from peripheral blood mononuclear cells that had been isolated from human blood. Sequencing input: memory CD4+ T cells from blood (PBMCs). The chain links TRBV28 with TRBJ2-7; TRBD1 fits 7 bases in the junction. The TCR originated in a human donor in good health. CDR3 reads: CASSWDRESYEQYF. The DNA reads as follows: TGTGCCAGCAGTTGGGACAGAGAGTCCTACGAGCAGTACTTC.